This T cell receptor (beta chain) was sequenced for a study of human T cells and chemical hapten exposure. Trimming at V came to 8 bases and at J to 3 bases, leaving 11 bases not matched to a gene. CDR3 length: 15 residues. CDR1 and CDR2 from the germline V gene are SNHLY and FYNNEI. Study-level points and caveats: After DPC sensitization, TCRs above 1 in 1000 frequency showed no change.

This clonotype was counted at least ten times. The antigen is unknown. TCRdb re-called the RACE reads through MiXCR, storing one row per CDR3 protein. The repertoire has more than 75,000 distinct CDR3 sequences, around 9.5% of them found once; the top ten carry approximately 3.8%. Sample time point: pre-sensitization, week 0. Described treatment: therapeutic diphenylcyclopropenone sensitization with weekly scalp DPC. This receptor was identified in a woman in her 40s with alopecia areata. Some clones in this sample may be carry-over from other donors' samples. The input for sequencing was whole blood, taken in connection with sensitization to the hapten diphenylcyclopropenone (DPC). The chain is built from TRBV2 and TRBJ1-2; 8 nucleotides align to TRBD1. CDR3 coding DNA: TGTGCCAGCTGGACAGGGTGGGGCGAATACTATGGCTACACCTTC. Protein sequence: CASWTGWGEYYGYTF.